The text below deals with one T cell receptor (beta chain). Its antigen is currently unknown. This specimen belongs to a study of blood T cells in healthy people across ages. General study results and limits: Age advanced and TCR beta diversity per million T cells fell, roughly linearly.

The use of a sample-barcoded 5' primer and a J-beta primer mix characterized a second PCR of roughly 7 to 11 cycles. Every molecule of cDNA carried a tag from a template-switch adaptor with 12 random nucleotides. Each of the samples gave a minimum of 2.5 million paired-end reads that contained CDR3. Using its own MiXCR run on the 5' RACE reads, TCRdb lists one record per CDR3 protein. This sample has around 800,000 distinct CDR3 sequences, with around 24% found just once. This CDR3 spans 15 amino acids. V was clipped by 2 bases and J by 1 base, with 9 bases between them. These sequences were also reported in another study, on T cells of mothers and their children. That source notes: The study found slightly higher but non-significant overlap in related versus unrelated mother-child pairs.

Source material: blood. V gene TRBV12-3 or TRBV12-4 combines with J gene TRBJ1-5; D is possibly TRBD1 (5 bases). This TCR was sampled from a boy between 10 and 17 years old in good health. CDR3 in amino acids: CASSLLQGSNQPQHF. CDR3 nucleotides: TGTGCCAGCAGTTTACTGCAGGGCAGCAATCAGCCCCAGCATTTT.